The rows below give T cell receptor beta chains drawn from one sample of a study of identical twins. TCRdb reanalysed the 5' RACE reads using MiXCR and keeps one entry per CDR3 protein. The sample records fewer than 550,000 distinct CDR3 sequences, around 15% being singletons. These data also formed part of another study, on yellow fever vaccine responses in identical twins.

The sample consisted of CD4+ T cells sorted from blood. The receptor set was obtained from a young woman in good health. Both conserved end residues are part of each CDR3. D genes are given only for firm matches. Size is stated for part of the rows, as once, few or many counts, or as a class when the clone is expanded.

J gene | D gene | V gene | clone size | CDR3 protein | CDR3 DNA
TRBJ2-2 | NA | TRBV10-3 | few | CAISDYDTGELFF | TGTGCCATCAGTGACTACGATACCGGGGAGCTGTTTTTT
TRBJ2-5 | TRBD2 | TRBV7-2 | few | CASSREIRTSGETQYF | TGTGCCAGCAGCCGGGAAATTAGGACTAGCGGAGAGACCCAGTACTTC
TRBJ2-6 | NA | TRBV2 | few | CASSETFHNPSGANVLTF | TGTGCCAGCAGTGAGACGTTCCACAACCCTTCTGGGGCCAACGTCCTGACTTTC
TRBJ2-4 | NA | TRBV5-1 | few | CASRPTAALRDIQYF | TGCGCCAGCAGACCTACGGCAGCCCTAAGGGACATTCAGTACTTC
TRBJ1-2 | TRBD1 | TRBV28 | NA | CASSLDRGRVGRYGYTF | TGTGCCAGCAGTCTAGACAGGGGGCGCGTCGGACGCTATGGCTACACCTTC
TRBJ1-6 | NA | TRBV15 | many | CATSRDGGYNSPLHF | TGTGCCACCAGCAGAGATGGGGGTTATAATTCACCCCTCCACTTT
TRBJ2-6 | TRBD2 | TRBV11-1 | NA | CASSPKIAGGPGANVLTF | TGTGCCAGCAGCCCCAAAATAGCGGGGGGGCCTGGGGCCAACGTCCTGACTTTC
TRBJ2-3 | NA | TRBV4-1 | NA | CASSQAPSRIAQYF | TGCGCCAGCAGCCAAGCCCCTTCTAGGATCGCGCAGTATTTT
TRBJ2-7 | NA | TRBV27 | few | CASGRPSSYEQYF | TGTGCCAGCGGCAGACCGAGCTCCTACGAGCAGTACTTC
TRBJ2-5 | NA | TRBV6-1 | NA | CASSIRQAETQYF | TGTGCCAGCAGTATCCGACAGGCGGAGACCCAGTACTTC
TRBJ2-6 | NA | TRBV28 | few | CASSLWGAQVANVLTF | TGTGCCAGCAGTTTATGGGGGGCGCAGGTAGCCAACGTCCTGACTTTC
TRBJ2-1 | NA | TRBV11-2 | many | CASSSGLGEQFF | TGTGCCAGCAGCTCCGGGCTAGGTGAGCAGTTCTTC
TRBJ1-5 | NA | TRBV12-3/TRBV12-4 | few | CASSFGGGRENQPQHF | TGTGCCAGCAGTTTTGGGGGGGGGCGGGAGAATCAGCCCCAGCATTTT
TRBJ1-5 | NA | TRBV29-1 | NA | CSVQSGYGNQPQHF | TGCAGCGTTCAATCTGGTTATGGCAATCAGCCCCAGCATTTT
TRBJ2-2 | TRBD1 | TRBV6-5 | few | CASSYWDSKNTGELFF | TGTGCCAGCAGTTACTGGGACAGCAAGAACACCGGGGAGCTGTTTTTT
TRBJ2-3 | TRBD2 | TRBV7-2 | few | CASSFRGEAGNYYTQYF | TGTGCCAGCAGCTTCCGGGGGGAGGCGGGGAACTATTATACGCAGTATTTT
TRBJ2-3 | TRBD2 | TRBV2 | few | CASLAGGSTDTQYF | TGTGCCAGCCTAGCGGGAGGATCCACAGATACGCAGTATTTT
TRBJ1-1 | TRBD1 | TRBV5-1 | few | CASSKGDRMNTEAFF | TGCGCCAGCAGCAAAGGGGACAGAATGAACACTGAAGCTTTCTTT
TRBJ2-1 | TRBD1 | TRBV5-1 | NA | CASSLGGQTYNEQFF | TGCGCCAGCAGCTTGGGGGGACAGACCTACAATGAGCAGTTCTTC
TRBJ2-6 | NA | TRBV5-1 | NA | CASSLTQGSGANVLTF | TGCGCCAGCAGCCTCACGCAGGGCTCTGGGGCCAACGTCCTGACTTTC
TRBJ2-7 | TRBD1 | TRBV4-2 | few | CASSQPQGDTPYEQYF | TGTGCCAGCAGCCAACCGCAGGGGGATACTCCCTACGAGCAGTACTTC
TRBJ2-1 | NA | TRBV7-2 | few | CASSPSEHQYNEQFF | TGTGCCAGCAGCCCCTCGGAGCACCAATACAATGAGCAGTTCTTC
TRBJ1-2 | NA | TRBV12-3/TRBV12-4 | few | CATSPTFLSGYTF | TGTGCCACCTCACCCACCTTTCTTTCGGGCTACACCTTC